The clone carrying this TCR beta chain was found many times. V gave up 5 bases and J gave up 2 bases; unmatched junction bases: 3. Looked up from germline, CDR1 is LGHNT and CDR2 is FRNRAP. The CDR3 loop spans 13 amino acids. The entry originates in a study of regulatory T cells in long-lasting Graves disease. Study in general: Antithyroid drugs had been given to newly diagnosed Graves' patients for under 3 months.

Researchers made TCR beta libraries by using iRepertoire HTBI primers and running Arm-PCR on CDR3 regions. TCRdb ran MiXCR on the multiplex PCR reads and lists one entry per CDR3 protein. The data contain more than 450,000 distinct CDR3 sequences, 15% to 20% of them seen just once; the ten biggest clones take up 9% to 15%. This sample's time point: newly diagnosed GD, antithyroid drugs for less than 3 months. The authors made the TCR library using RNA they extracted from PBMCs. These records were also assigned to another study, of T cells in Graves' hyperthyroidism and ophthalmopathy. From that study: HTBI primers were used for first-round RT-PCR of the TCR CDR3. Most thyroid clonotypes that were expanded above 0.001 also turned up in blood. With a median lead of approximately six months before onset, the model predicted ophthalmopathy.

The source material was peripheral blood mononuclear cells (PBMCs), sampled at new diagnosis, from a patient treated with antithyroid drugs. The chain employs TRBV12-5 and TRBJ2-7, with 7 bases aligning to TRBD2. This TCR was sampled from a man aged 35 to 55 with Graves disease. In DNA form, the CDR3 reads TGTGCTAGTGGTACCGGGACTACCTACGAGCAGTACTTC. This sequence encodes CASGTGTTYEQYF.